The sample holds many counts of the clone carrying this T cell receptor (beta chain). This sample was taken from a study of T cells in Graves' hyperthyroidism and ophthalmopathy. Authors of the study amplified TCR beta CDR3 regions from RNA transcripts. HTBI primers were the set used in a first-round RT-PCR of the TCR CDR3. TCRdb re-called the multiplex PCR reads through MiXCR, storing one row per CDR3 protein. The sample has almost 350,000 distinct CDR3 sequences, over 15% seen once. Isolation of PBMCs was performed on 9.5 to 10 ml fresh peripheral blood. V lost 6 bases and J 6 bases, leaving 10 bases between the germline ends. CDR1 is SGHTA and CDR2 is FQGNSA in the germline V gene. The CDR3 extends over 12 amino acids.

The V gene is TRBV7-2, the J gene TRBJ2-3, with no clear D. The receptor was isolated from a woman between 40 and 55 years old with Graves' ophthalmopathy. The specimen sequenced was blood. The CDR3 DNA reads TGTGCCAGCAGTTCCTCTCGCGATACGCAGTATTTT. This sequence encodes CASSSSRDTQYF.